Below, 12 T cell receptor beta chains from the same sample are listed, as sequenced in a study of human T cells and chemical hapten exposure (dated by TCRdb to the early 2020s). The treatment or condition label here, explained by the study, means: therapeutic diphenylcyclopropenone sensitization with weekly scalp DPC. Library preparation attached unique molecular identifiers to individual cDNA molecules for quantitative, reproducible TCR counting. TCRdb reanalyzed the raw reads on its own, using fastp at Q25 for trimming and MiXCR for clone calling, and kept in-frame beta chains. One record per CDR3 amino acid sequence lists the most common genes and DNA. The sample data list 3,500 or so distinct CDR3 sequences, and less than 50% of these were observed just once. The leading ten clones occupy 5% to 6.5% of the sample. Source: whole blood, taken before DPC sensitization or 2, 6, or about 24 weeks after (not recorded which). The receptors shown here come from an adult with alopecia areata. Some clones in this sample may be carry-over from other donors' samples. This table probably holds off-target reads from a library built for another chain.

The chain couples TRBV7-6 to TRBJ2-1; 7 bases match TRBD2. Per germline, CDR1 SGHVS and CDR2 FNYEAQ. The CDR3 totals 15 residues. Losses at the gene ends were 3 bases for V and 1 base for J; bases not matched to a gene: 3. For the CDR3, the DNA is TGTGCCAGCAGCTTGGCGGGAGATTCCTACAATGAGCAGTTCTTC. It specifies CASSLAGDSYNEQFF.

The V gene is TRBV5-1, the J gene TRBJ2-7, with 8 positions matching TRBD2. Trimming took 4 bases from V and 3 from J; bases not matched to a gene: 12. CDR3 length: 16 residues. From germline, CDR1 is SGHRS and CDR2 YFSETQ. The CDR3 reads CASSLDYIAGRYEQYF. CDR3 nucleotide sequence: TGCGCCAGCAGCCTGGACTACATAGCGGGACGCTACGAGCAGTACTTC.

The V call is TRBV9, the J call TRBJ1-3; D is undetermined. Germline CDR1 is SGDLS and CDR2 is YYNGEE. V dropped 4 bases and J dropped 4 bases, with 18 bases sitting between them. There are 16 residues in the CDR3. The CDR3 DNA is TGTGCCAGCAGCCCACAGTCGTCGACCCCCGGAAACACCATATATTTT. As protein: CASSPQSSTPGNTIYF.

This clonotype is categorized as large (0.1 to 1%). This rearrangement joins TRBV9 to TRBJ2-7; D possibly corresponds to TRBD1 (5 bases). CDR3 size: 13 residues. The germline V gene has CDR1 SGDLS and CDR2 YYNGEE. The V end lost 4 bases, the J end lost 3 bases, and 11 bases lay between the germline ends. The CDR3 loop reads CASSPRQNYEQYF. Here the CDR3 DNA reads TGTGCCAGCAGCCCCCGACAGAACTACGAGCAGTACTTC. Using reference TRBV9 and TRBJ2-7 for the parts outside the CDR3, the full variable domain is DSGVTQTPKHLITATGQRVTLRCSPRSGDLSVYWYQQSLDQGLQFLIQYYNGEERAKGNILERFSAQQFPDLHSELNLSSLELGDSALYFCASSPRQNYEQYFGPGTRLTVT.

The chain combines TRBV5-1 with TRBJ2-1; D might be TRBD1 (5 bases). Between the trimmed V and J ends, which lost 1 base and 0 bases, there was a span of 14 bases. The CDR3 length is 17 residues. In germline, CDR1 is SGHRS, CDR2 YFSETQ. The CDR3 bases are TGCGCCAGCAGCTTGAGCCCCCAGGGAAGCTCCTACAATGAGCAGTTCTTC. This encodes CASSLSPQGSSYNEQFF. The whole variable domain, remainder taken from reference TRBV5-1 and TRBJ2-1, is KAGVTQTPRYLIKTRGQQVTLSCSPISGHRSVSWYQQTPGQGLQFLFEYFSETQRNKGNFPGRFSGRQFSNSRSEMNVSTLELGDSALYLCASSLSPQGSSYNEQFFGPGTRLTVL.

The J gene is TRBJ2-7, the V gene TRBV4-1; D may be TRBD1 or TRBD2 (5 bases each). V was shortened by 3 bases and J by 0 bases, with 9 bases between the two germline ends. CDR1 and CDR2 (germline): MGHRA, YSYEKL. CDR3 length: 14 amino acids. CDR3 sequence (DNA): TGCGCCAGCAGCCACGGGGCGTCCTCCTACGAGCAGTACTTC. Translation gives CASSHGASSYEQYF.

This clonotype was counted only a few times. This chain joins TRBV15 and TRBJ2-3, with D possibly TRBD2 on 5 matching bases. Germline lookup yields CDR1 LNHNV and CDR2 YYDKDF (reference sequence). With 3 bases removed from V and 3 bases from J, the gap between germline ends came to 16 bases. This CDR3 has 16 amino acids. CDR3 loop: CATSREPTPGTDTQYF. CDR3 coding DNA: TGTGCCACCAGCAGGGAACCTACCCCGGGGACAGATACGCAGTATTTT.

The chain carries TRBV4-2 and TRBJ2-5; D is unresolved. Germline-derived CDR1 and CDR2 are LGHNA and YNFKEQ. The V gene lost 0 bases and the J gene lost 3 bases, with 11 bases spanning the gap. CDR3 length: 15 amino acids. As DNA, the CDR3 is TGTGCCAGCAGCCAAGATATGATGCCAGAAGAGACCCAGTACTTC. This translates into CASSQDMMPEETQYF.

This clonotype was detected a few times. This chain links TRBV7-2 with TRBJ2-1; D possibly uses TRBD1 or TRBD2 (5 bases each). CDR3 length equals 14 residues. Trimming stripped 11 bases from V and 9 bases from J, with 23 bases between. CDR1 and CDR2 from the germline V gene are SGHTA and FQGNSA. The CDR3: CASMTGTYSSEQFF. CDR3 DNA sequence: TGTGCCTCCATGACGGGGACGTACTCTAGTGAGCAGTTCTTC.

This rearrangement joins TRBV18 to TRBJ2-2; D might be TRBD1 (5 bases). This CDR3 contains 14 residues. V was clipped by 0 bases and J by 5 bases, with 7 bases between them. Germline lookup yields CDR1 KGHSH and CDR2 LQKENI. CDR3 sequence (DNA): TGTGCCAGCTCACCACCTCGACAGACCGGGGAGCTGTTTTTT. It specifies CASSPPRQTGELFF.

This clonotype showed up just a few times. This chain joins TRBV11-3 and TRBJ2-5; 10 nucleotides match TRBD1. CDR1 SGHNT and CDR2 YENEEA come from the germline V gene. Losses at the gene ends were 4 bases for V and 5 bases for J; bases not matched to a gene: 7. The CDR3 spans 15 residues. The CDR3: CASSSGQGTAETQYF. CDR3 bases: TGTGCCAGCAGCTCGGGACAGGGGACGGCGGAGACCCAGTACTTC. Full variable domain (rest looked up from reference TRBV11-3 and TRBJ2-5): EAGVVQSPRYKIIEKKQPVAFWCNPISGHNTLYWYLQNLGQGPELLIRYENEEAVDDSQLPKDRFSAERLKGVDSTLKIQPAELGDSAVYLCASSSGQGTAETQYFGPGTRLLVL.

The V and J genes are TRBV12-3 or TRBV12-4 and TRBJ2-3, with 13 bases that match TRBD2. The CDR3 runs to 16 residues. Trimming at V came to 5 bases and at J to 2 bases, leaving 4 bases not matched to a gene. The CDR3 DNA is TGTGCCAGCAGTACCACTAGCGGGGGGGCCACAGATACGCAGTATTTT. It codes for CASSTTSGGATDTQYF.